The 4 T cell receptor beta chains below were found in one sample sequenced in a study of CD8 T cells in Susac syndrome (dated by TCRdb to about 2019). The library was built by means of the immunoSEQ multiplex PCR assay. RNA was extracted with the RNeasy kit and roughly 0.45 to 1 ug was reverse transcribed using random hexamers. The public reads were quality trimmed at Q25 with fastp and then assembled into clones with MiXCR by TCRdb, keeping productive beta chains. Identical CDR3 proteins give one entry, which carries the most common genes and DNA. The sample includes about 120,000 distinct CDR3 sequences, with about 95% observed a single time. The top ten hold 0.095% to 0.1% of the sample. Input material: CD4+ T cells from PBMCs. Receptors originate from a human donor in good health.

This chain uses TRBV29-1 with TRBJ2-7; the D call may be TRBD1 or TRBD2 (6 bases each). CDR3 size: 13 residues. CDR1 and CDR2 from the germline V gene are SQVTM and ANQGSEA. The V and J ends lost 6 bases and 6 bases respectively, with 18 bases between them. Here the CDR3 reads CSVKWGASTEQYF. The CDR3 DNA sequence: TGCAGCGTCAAATGGGGGGCTAGCACCGAGCAGTACTTC.

The V gene is TRBV5-1, the J gene TRBJ2-5, with 12 bases matching TRBD2. V was clipped by 4 bases and J by 3 bases; unmatched bases: 7. The CDR3 consists of 16 residues. Germline lookup yields CDR1 SGHRS and CDR2 YFSETQ. The CDR3 sequence: CASSRTSGTLEETQYF. The CDR3, as DNA: TGCGCCAGCAGCCGGACTAGCGGGACGTTGGAAGAGACCCAGTACTTC.

The V and J genes are TRBV11-3 and TRBJ2-2, with 7 bases fitting TRBD1. CDR1 and CDR2 from the germline V gene are SGHNT and YENEEA. V was pared by 6 bases and J by 4 bases, with 5 bases of the junction left unmatched. The CDR3 totals 14 residues. The CDR3 reads CASSRQGSTGELFF. The CDR3 DNA reads as TGTGCCAGCAGTAGACAGGGTAGCACCGGGGAGCTGTTTTTT.

This chain joins TRBV20-1 and TRBJ2-5; the D gene is possibly TRBD2 (6 bases). The CDR3 is 15 residues long. The V and J ends lost 6 bases and 2 bases respectively, with 19 bases between them. The germline gives CDR1 DFQATT, CDR2 SNEGSKA (reference sequence). CDR3 in amino acids: CSAQELPSEQETQYF. In DNA form, the CDR3 reads TGCAGTGCGCAAGAATTGCCTAGCGAGCAAGAGACCCAGTACTTC.